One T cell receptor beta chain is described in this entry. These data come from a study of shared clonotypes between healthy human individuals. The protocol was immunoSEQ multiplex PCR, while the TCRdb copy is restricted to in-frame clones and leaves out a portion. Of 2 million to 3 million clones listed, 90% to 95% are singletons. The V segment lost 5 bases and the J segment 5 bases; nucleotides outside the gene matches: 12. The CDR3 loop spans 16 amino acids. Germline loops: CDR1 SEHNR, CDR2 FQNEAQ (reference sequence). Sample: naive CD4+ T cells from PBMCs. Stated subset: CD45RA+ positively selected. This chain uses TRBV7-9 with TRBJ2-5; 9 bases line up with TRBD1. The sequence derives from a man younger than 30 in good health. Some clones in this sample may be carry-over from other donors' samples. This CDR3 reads CASSPRGYRGRETQYF. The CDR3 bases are TGTGCCAGCAGCCCGCGGGGATACAGGGGGCGGGAGACCCAGTACTTC.